This passage covers 6 T cell receptor beta chains from one sample sequenced in a study of CD8 T cells in Susac syndrome. With random hexamers, roughly 0.45 to 1 ug RNA was reverse transcribed. MiXCR, applied by TCRdb to the immunoSEQ multiplex PCR reads, yields one record per CDR3 protein. The sample consists of 75,000 to 95,000 distinct CDR3 sequences, about 96% of them appearing once. Sequencing was done on a sample of CD8+ T cells from PBMCs. These receptors all stem from a human donor with Susac syndrome.

The gene calls are TRBV18 and TRBJ2-6; D not resolved. The V and J ends lost 2 bases and 0 bases respectively, with 5 bases between them. The germline V gene encodes CDR1 KGHSH and CDR2 LQKENI. The CDR3 covers 15 residues. Here the CDR3 reads CASSPSISGANVLTF. Here the CDR3 DNA reads TGTGCCAGCTCACCATCGATCTCTGGGGCCAACGTCCTGACTTTC. The variable domain in full, with the rest retrieved from reference TRBV18 and TRBJ2-6, is NAGVMQNPRHLVRRRGQEARLRCSPMKGHSHVYWYRQLPEEGLKFMVYLQKENIIDESGMPKERFSAEFPKEGPSILRIQQVVRGDSAAYFCASSPSISGANVLTFGAGSRLTVL.

This rearrangement joins TRBV5-1 to TRBJ2-2, with D tentatively TRBD1 (7 bases). The V gene lost 4 bases and the J gene lost 4 bases, with 20 bases spanning the gap. CDR3 length: 17 amino acids. CDR1 and CDR2 (germline): SGHRS, YFSETQ. The CDR3 region is CASSIEQNRGLTGELFF. The DNA of the CDR3 is TGCGCCAGCAGCATCGAGCAGAACAGGGGACTCACCGGGGAGCTGTTTTTT.

The genes are TRBV14 and TRBJ2-1; D possibly matches TRBD1 or TRBD2 (6 bases each). The V end lost 1 base, the J end lost 7 bases, and 11 bases lay between the germline ends. This CDR3 spans 14 amino acids. In germline, CDR1 is SGHDN, CDR2 FVKESK. The CDR3 nucleotides are TGTGCCAGCAGCCAAGTTTCGGGGGCTAATGAGCAGTTCTTC. As protein: CASSQVSGANEQFF.

The V call is TRBV20-1, the J call TRBJ1-5; the D gene is possibly TRBD1 (5 bases). Trimming cost V 5 bases and J 7 bases, with 15 bases left between them. This CDR3 is 13 amino acids long. Per the germline V gene, CDR1 is DFQATT and CDR2 is SNEGSKA (reference sequence). The CDR3 sequence is CSAGWGGGQPQHF. CDR3 sequence (DNA): TGCAGTGCTGGCTGGGGGGGAGGACAGCCCCAGCATTTT.

This CDR3 is CASQAGGNTGELFF. The CDR3 nucleotides read TGTGCCAGCCAAGCGGGGGGTAACACCGGGGAGCTGTTTTTT. V and J are TRBV27 and TRBJ2-2, with TRBD2 matching over 9 bases. The V gene end was trimmed by 8 bases and the J gene end by 2 bases; junction bases not matched to a gene: 3. Germline V gives CDR1 MNHEY, CDR2 SMNVEV (reference sequence). The CDR3 runs to 14 residues.

The V call is TRBV2, the J call TRBJ2-3; no firm D call. CDR3 length: 11 residues. Germline assignment: CDR1 SNHLY and CDR2 FYNNEI. V was cut by 8 bases and J by 6 bases, with 9 bases left in between. The CDR3 DNA is TGTGCCAGCTGGATACGCGATACGCAGTATTTT. The encoded protein is CASWIRDTQYF.